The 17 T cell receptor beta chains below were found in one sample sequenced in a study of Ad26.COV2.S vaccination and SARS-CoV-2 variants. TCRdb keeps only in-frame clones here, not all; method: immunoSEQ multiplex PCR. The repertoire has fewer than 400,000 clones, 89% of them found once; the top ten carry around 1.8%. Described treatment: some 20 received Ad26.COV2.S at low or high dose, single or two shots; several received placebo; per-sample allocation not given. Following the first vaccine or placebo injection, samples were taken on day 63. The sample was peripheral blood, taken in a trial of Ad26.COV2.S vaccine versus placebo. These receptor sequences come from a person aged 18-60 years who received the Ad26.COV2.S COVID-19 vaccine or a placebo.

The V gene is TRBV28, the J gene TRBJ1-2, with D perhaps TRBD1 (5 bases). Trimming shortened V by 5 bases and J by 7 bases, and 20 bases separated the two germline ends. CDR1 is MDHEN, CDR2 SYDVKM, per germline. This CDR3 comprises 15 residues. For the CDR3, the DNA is TGTGCCAGCAGTCTACCAGGGCCGGACCGGTTTGGCTACACCTTC. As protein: CASSLPGPDRFGYTF.

The CDR3 coding sequence is TGCAGCGTTGGGGATAACGAGCAGTACTTC. Encoded protein: CSVGDNEQYF. The J gene is TRBJ2-7, the V gene TRBV29-1; D unresolved. Trimming took 4 bases from V and 5 from J, leaving 6 bases between them. The CDR3 is 10 amino acids. Germline V lookup: CDR1 SQVTM, CDR2 ANQGSEA.

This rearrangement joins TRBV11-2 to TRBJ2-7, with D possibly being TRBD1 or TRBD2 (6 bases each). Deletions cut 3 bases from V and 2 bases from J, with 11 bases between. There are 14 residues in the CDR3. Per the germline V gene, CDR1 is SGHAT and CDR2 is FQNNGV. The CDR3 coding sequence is TGTGCCAGCAGCTTCAGGGGACTCCCCTACGAGCAGTACTTC. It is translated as CASSFRGLPYEQYF.

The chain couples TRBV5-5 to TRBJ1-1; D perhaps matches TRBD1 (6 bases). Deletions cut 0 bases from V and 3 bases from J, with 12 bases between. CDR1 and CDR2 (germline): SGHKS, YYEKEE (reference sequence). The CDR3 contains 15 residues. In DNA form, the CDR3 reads TGTGCCAGCAGCTTGGGGCAGGGGCAGCACACTGAAGCTTTCTTT. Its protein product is CASSLGQGQHTEAFF.

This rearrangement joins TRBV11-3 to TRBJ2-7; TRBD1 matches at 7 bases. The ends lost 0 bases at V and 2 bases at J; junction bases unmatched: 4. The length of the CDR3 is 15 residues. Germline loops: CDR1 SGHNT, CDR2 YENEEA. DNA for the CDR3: TGTGCCAGCAGCTTAGATGAGGGGGCGGCCTACGAGCAGTACTTC. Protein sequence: CASSLDEGAAYEQYF.

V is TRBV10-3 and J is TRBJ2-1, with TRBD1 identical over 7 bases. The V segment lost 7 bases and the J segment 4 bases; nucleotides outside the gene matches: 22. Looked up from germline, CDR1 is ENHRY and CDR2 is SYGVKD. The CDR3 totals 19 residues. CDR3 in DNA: TGTGCCATCAAACCCCAGATGTCGCCCGAGACAGGGTCTTACAATGAGCAGTTCTTC. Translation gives CAIKPQMSPETGSYNEQFF.

CDR3 sequence: CASSLRPGLFNTDTQYF. The CDR3 DNA follows: TGTGCCAGCAGCTTACGCCCGGGACTCTTTAACACAGATACGCAGTATTTT. The chain has TRBV7-2 and TRBJ2-3; D possibly corresponds to TRBD2 (6 bases). The germline V and J ends were trimmed by 2 bases and 2 bases, with 17 bases remaining between them. The germline V gene has CDR1 SGHTA and CDR2 FQGNSA. This CDR3 spans 17 amino acids.

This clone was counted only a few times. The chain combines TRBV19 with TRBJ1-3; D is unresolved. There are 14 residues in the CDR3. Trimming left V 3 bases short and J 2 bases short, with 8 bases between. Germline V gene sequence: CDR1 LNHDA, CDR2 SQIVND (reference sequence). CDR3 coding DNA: TGTGCCAGTAGTATCAACCTCCCTGGAAACACCATATATTTT. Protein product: CASSINLPGNTIYF. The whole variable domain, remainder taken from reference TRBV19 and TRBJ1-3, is DGGITQSPKYLFRKEGQNVTLSCEQNLNHDAMYWYRQDPGQGLRLIYYSQIVNDFQKGDIAEGYSVSREKKESFPLTVTSAQKNPTAFYLCASSINLPGNTIYFGEGSWLTVV.

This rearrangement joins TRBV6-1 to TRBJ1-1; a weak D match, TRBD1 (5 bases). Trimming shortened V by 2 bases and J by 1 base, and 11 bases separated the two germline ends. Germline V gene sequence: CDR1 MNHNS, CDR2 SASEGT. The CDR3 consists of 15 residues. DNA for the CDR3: TGTGCCAGCAGTGAATATGGAACAGGGAACACTGAAGCTTTCTTT. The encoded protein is CASSEYGTGNTEAFF.

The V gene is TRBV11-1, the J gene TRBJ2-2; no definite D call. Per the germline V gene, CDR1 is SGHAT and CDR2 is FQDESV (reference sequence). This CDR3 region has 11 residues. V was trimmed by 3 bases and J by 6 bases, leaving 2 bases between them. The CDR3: CASSFAGELFF. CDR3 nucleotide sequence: TGTGCCAGCAGCTTCGCCGGGGAGCTGTTTTTT. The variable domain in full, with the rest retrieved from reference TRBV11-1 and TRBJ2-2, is EAEVAQSPRYKITEKSQAVAFWCDPISGHATLYWYRQILGQGPELLVQFQDESVVDDSQLPKDRFSAERLKGVDSTLKIQPAELGDSAMYLCASSFAGELFFGEGSRLTVL.

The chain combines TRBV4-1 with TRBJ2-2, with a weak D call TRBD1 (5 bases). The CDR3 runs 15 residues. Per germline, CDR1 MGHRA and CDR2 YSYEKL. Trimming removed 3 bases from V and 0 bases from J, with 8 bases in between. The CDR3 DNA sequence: TGCGCCAGCAGCCACCCGACAGCGAACACCGGGGAGCTGTTTTTT. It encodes CASSHPTANTGELFF.

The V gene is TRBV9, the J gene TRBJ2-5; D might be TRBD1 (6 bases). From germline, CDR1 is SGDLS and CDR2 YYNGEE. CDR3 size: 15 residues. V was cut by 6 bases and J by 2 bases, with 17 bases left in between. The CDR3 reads CASTPSWDIQETQYF. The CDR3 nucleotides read TGTGCCAGCACCCCCAGCTGGGACATTCAAGAGACCCAGTACTTC. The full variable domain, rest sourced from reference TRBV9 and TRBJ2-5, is DSGVTQTPKHLITATGQRVTLRCSPRSGDLSVYWYQQSLDQGLQFLIQYYNGEERAKGNILERFSAQQFPDLHSELNLSSLELGDSALYFCASTPSWDIQETQYFGPGTRLLVL.

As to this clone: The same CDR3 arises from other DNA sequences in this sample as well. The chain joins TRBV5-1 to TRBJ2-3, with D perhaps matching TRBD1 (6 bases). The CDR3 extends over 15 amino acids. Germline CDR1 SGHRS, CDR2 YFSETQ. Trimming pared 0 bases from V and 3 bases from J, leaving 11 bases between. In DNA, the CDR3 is TGCGCCAGCAGCTTGGACAGGGATTTAACAGATACGCAGTATTTT. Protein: CASSLDRDLTDTQYF.

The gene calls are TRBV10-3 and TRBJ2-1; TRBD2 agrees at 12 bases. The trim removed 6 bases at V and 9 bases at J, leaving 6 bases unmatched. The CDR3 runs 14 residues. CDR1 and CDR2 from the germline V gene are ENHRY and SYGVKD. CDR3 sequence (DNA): TGTGCCATCAGGACTAGCGGGAGCCGTGGTGAGCAGTTCTTC. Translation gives CAIRTSGSRGEQFF.

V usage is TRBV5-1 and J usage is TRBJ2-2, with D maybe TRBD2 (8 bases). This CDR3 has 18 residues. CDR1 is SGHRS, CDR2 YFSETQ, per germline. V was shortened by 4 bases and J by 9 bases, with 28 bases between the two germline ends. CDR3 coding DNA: TGCGCCAGCAGCGACCGCACCCTAGCGGGTGGACAGGTCAGGGAGCTGTTTTTT. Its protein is CASSDRTLAGGQVRELFF.

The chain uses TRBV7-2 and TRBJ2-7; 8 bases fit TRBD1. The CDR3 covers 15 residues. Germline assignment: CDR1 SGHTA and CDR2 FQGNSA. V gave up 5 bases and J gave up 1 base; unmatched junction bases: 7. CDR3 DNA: TGTGCCAGCAGCCCAGGGGGACAGGTTTCCTACGAGCAGTACTTC. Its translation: CASSPGGQVSYEQYF.

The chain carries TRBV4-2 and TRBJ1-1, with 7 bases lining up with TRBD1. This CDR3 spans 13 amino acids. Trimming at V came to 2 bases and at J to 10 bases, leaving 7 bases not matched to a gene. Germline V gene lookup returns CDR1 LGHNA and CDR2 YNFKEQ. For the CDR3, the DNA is TGTGCCAGCAGCCAAACGCAGGGGGAGGCAGCTTTCTTT. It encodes CASSQTQGEAAFF.